This is a list of T cell receptor beta chains from one sample in a study of shared clonotypes between healthy human individuals. Profiling relied on immunoSEQ multiplex PCR, and the TCRdb table lists in-frame clones only, not all of them. The sample lists approximately 2,200,000 clones, 85% to 95% seen once, with more than 1.5% in the top ten. Sample: naive CD8+ T cells from PBMCs. The origin of the receptors is a young man in good health. Some clones in this sample may be carry-over from other donors' samples. CDR3s include the opening cysteine and the closing phenylalanine or tryptophan. The order of the fields is J gene, clone size, D gene, V gene, CDR3 length, CDR3 protein, CDR3 DNA. The D gene is left open where the match is weak. Clone size is given for some rows only: seen once, a few or many times, or a class if the clone is expanded.

TRBJ2-5 | - | TRBD2 | TRBV5-1 | 18 | CASSLAASGSNYQETQYF | TGCGCCAGCAGCTTGGCCGCTAGCGGGAGTAACTACCAAGAGACCCAGTACTTC
TRBJ1-4 | - | - | TRBV7-3 | 12 | CASSPISEKLFF | TGTGCCAGCAGCCCAATCTCCGAAAAACTGTTTTTT
TRBJ2-3 | - | TRBD2 | TRBV28 | 16 | CASSSGLAGATDTQYF | TGTGCCAGCAGTTCGGGACTAGCGGGAGCCACAGATACGCAGTATTTT
TRBJ2-1 | - | - | TRBV5-6 | 14 | CASSFGGAYNEQFF | TGTGCCAGCAGCTTTGGCGGGGCCTACAATGAGCAGTTCTTC
TRBJ1-4 | once | - | TRBV7-5 | 11 | CVRSLSYYLFF | TGTGTCAGAAGCTTATCCTACTATCTGTTTTTT
TRBJ2-5 | - | - | TRBV7-9 | 19 | CASSLSSHPQGGYQETQYF | TGTGCCAGCAGCTTATCCTCACATCCACAGGGGGGGTACCAAGAGACCCAGTACTTC
TRBJ2-5 | - | TRBD2 | TRBV12-5 | 13 | CASVAGGSETQYF | TGTGCTAGTGTTGCAGGCGGGAGCGAGACCCAGTACTTC
TRBJ2-1 | - | - | TRBV29-1 | 14 | CSVSPIFVYNEQFF | TGCAGCGTAAGCCCAATTTTCGTTTACAATGAGCAGTTCTTC
TRBJ2-3 | - | - | TRBV6-6 | 16 | CASSYPRVIGADTQYF | TGTGCCAGCAGTTACCCCCGAGTTATTGGGGCAGATACGCAGTATTTT
TRBJ1-1 | - | - | TRBV7-9 | 15 | CASSLEGGLGTEAFF | TGTGCCAGCAGCTTAGAGGGGGGCTTGGGCACTGAAGCTTTCTTT
TRBJ2-1 | once | - | TRBV27 | 12 | CASRTGWNEQFF | TGTGCCAGCAGGACAGGCTGGAATGAGCAGTTCTTC
TRBJ1-3 | - | - | TRBV5-4 | 16 | CASSSGWGAPGNTIYF | TGTGCCAGCAGCTCTGGCTGGGGGGCCCCTGGAAACACCATATATTTT
TRBJ1-1 | - | - | TRBV13 | 12 | CASSSRTTEAFF | TGTGCCAGCAGCTCCCGGACCACTGAAGCTTTCTTT
TRBJ1-2 | - | - | TRBV28 | 16 | CATFRDTMISGYGYTF | TGTGCCACATTTCGGGACACCATGATCAGTGGGTATGGCTACACCTTC
TRBJ2-2 | - | - | TRBV9 | 17 | CASSENRDSANTGELFF | TGTGCCAGCAGCGAAAACCGGGACTCGGCAAACACCGGGGAGCTGTTTTTT
TRBJ1-3 | - | - | TRBV4-1 | 15 | CASSQVGGSGNTIYF | TGCGCCAGCAGCCAAGTGGGGGGGTCCGGAAACACCATATATTTT
TRBJ1-2 | - | - | TRBV19 | 12 | CASRQDFYGYTF | TGTGCCAGTAGACAGGACTTCTATGGCTACACCTTC
TRBJ1-1 | few | - | TRBV11-2 | 15 | CASNPAWPRDTEAFF | TGTGCCAGCAACCCAGCGTGGCCTCGGGACACTGAAGCTTTCTTT
TRBJ2-5 | - | - | TRBV10-1 | 12 | CASSESQETQYF | TGCGCCAGCAGTGAGTCTCAAGAGACCCAGTACTTC
TRBJ2-4 | - | TRBD2 | TRBV28 | 16 | CASSFPGEGFLGIQYF | TGTGCCAGCAGTTTTCCCGGGGAGGGCTTTTTAGGGATTCAGTACTTC
TRBJ2-2 | - | - | TRBV13 | 16 | CASSAGPPKNTGELFF | TGTGCCAGCAGCGCCGGGCCTCCCAAGAACACCGGGGAGCTGTTTTTT
TRBJ1-2 | - | TRBD1 | TRBV6-5 | 14 | CASSSTGESFGYTF | TGTGCCAGCAGTTCAACAGGGGAGTCATTCGGCTACACCTTC
TRBJ2-4 | once | TRBD1 | TRBV9 | 17 | CASSSSRQGAAKNIQYF | TGTGCCAGCAGCTCATCTCGCCAGGGGGCGGCCAAAAACATTCAGTACTTC
TRBJ2-7 | - | - | TRBV27 | 13 | CASGWGTTYEQYF | TGTGCCAGCGGCTGGGGCACCACCTACGAGCAGTACTTC
TRBJ1-5 | - | - | TRBV5-8 | 14 | CASSLGGRGQPQHF | TGTGCCAGCAGCTTGGGGGGCCGAGGGCAGCCCCAGCATTTT
TRBJ2-7 | - | - | TRBV27 | 16 | CASSLGYPPGSYEQYF | TGTGCCAGCAGTTTAGGCTACCCGCCGGGCTCCTACGAGCAGTACTTC
TRBJ1-1 | - | - | TRBV7-8 | 15 | CASSLERGKNTEAFF | TGTGCCAGCAGCTTAGAACGGGGAAAGAACACTGAAGCTTTCTTT
TRBJ1-1 | - | - | TRBV7-9 | 16 | CASSLAETEQNTEAFF | TGTGCCAGCAGCTTAGCCGAGACAGAACAGAACACTGAAGCTTTCTTT
TRBJ2-1 | - | - | TRBV9 | 15 | CASSKGPRDRNEQFF | TGTGCCAGCAGTAAGGGTCCCCGGGATCGCAATGAGCAGTTCTTC
TRBJ2-7 | once | TRBD2 | TRBV4-3 | 16 | CASSQDRLAGEVEQYF | TGCGCCAGCAGCCAAGATCGGCTAGCGGGAGAGGTCGAGCAGTACTTC
TRBJ1-2 | - | - | TRBV25-1 | 13 | CASRAGRDYGYTF | TGTGCCAGCCGAGCCGGACGGGACTATGGCTACACCTTC
TRBJ2-6 | - | TRBD1 | TRBV4-3 | 18 | CASSPLTGALGGANVLTF | TGCGCCAGCAGCCCCTTGACAGGGGCGTTGGGTGGGGCCAACGTCCTGACTTTC
TRBJ2-7 | - | - | TRBV29-1 | 12 | CSVPGRGYEQYF | TGCAGCGTCCCGGGCAGGGGCTACGAGCAGTACTTC
TRBJ1-1 | - | - | TRBV4-1 | 14 | CASRNRAQNTEAFF | TGCGCCAGCAGAAACAGGGCTCAGAACACTGAAGCTTTCTTT
TRBJ1-2 | - | - | TRBV5-6 | 13 | CASSSDISNGYTF | TGTGCCAGCAGCTCGGACATATCGAATGGCTACACCTTC
TRBJ2-1 | - | - | TRBV12-5 | 14 | CASGLGRGNNEQFF | TGTGCTAGTGGTTTAGGTAGGGGGAATAATGAGCAGTTCTTC
TRBJ1-5 | - | TRBD1 | TRBV28 | 17 | CASSLRKGQNFNQPQHF | TGTGCCAGCAGTTTAAGGAAGGGACAGAACTTTAATCAGCCCCAGCATTTT
TRBJ2-7 | - | TRBD1 | TRBV7-6 | 15 | CASSLSRDRVGEQYF | TGTGCCAGCAGTCTGAGCCGGGACAGGGTGGGGGAGCAGTACTTC
TRBJ1-4 | - | TRBD1 | TRBV10-1 | 16 | CASSDINRGSDEKLFF | TGCGCCAGCAGTGACATAAACAGGGGCTCTGATGAAAAACTGTTTTTT
TRBJ1-2 | - | TRBD1 | TRBV6-1 | 15 | CASSDRGQGFYGYTF | TGTGCCAGCAGTGACCGGGGACAGGGGTTCTATGGCTACACCTTC
TRBJ2-1 | - | TRBD2 | TRBV6-1 | 15 | CASSATSGTTYEQFF | TGTGCCAGCAGTGCCACTAGCGGGACCACATATGAGCAGTTCTTC
TRBJ2-7 | - | - | TRBV6-6 | 10 | CASGVGEQYF | TGTGCCAGCGGGGTGGGAGAGCAGTACTTC
TRBJ2-1 | - | TRBD2 | TRBV27 | 15 | CASSLSLAGRNEQFF | TGTGCCAGCAGTTTATCACTAGCGGGAAGGAATGAGCAGTTCTTC
TRBJ2-7 | - | TRBD2 | TRBV4-3 | 16 | CASSQGTSGEYYEQYF | TGCGCCAGCAGCCAAGGGACTAGCGGGGAGTACTACGAGCAGTACTTC
TRBJ2-7 | - | TRBD2 | TRBV7-8 | 16 | CASSPIPLAGVDEQYF | TGTGCCAGCAGCCCCATCCCCCTAGCGGGGGTCGACGAGCAGTACTTC
TRBJ2-7 | - | - | TRBV7-9 | 14 | CASSFSGETYEQYF | TGTGCCAGCAGCTTTTCCGGGGAGACCTACGAGCAGTACTTC
TRBJ2-3 | - | TRBD2 | TRBV7-6 | 18 | CASSLEGPAGGLRDTQYF | TGTGCCAGCAGCTTAGAAGGACCAGCGGGAGGGCTCAGAGATACGCAGTATTTT
TRBJ2-2 | - | - | TRBV21-1 | 15 | CASSKGVEGSGELFF | TGTGCCAGCAGCAAAGGTGTGGAAGGGTCCGGGGAGCTGTTTTTT
TRBJ2-7 | - | - | TRBV7-8 | 15 | CASSLPIGGLGEQYF | TGTGCCAGCAGCTTACCTATAGGAGGGTTGGGCGAGCAGTACTTC
TRBJ2-1 | - | - | TRBV27 | 15 | CASSFRLGLYNEQFF | TGTGCCAGCAGTTTCCGTCTGGGGTTGTACAATGAGCAGTTCTTC
TRBJ1-4 | - | TRBD1 | TRBV7-9 | 15 | CASSSGTATNEKLFF | TGTGCCAGCAGCTCCGGGACAGCAACTAATGAAAAACTGTTTTTT